These 15 T cell receptor beta chains share one sample of origin, sequenced in a study of identifying expanded T cells in peripheral blood. Clones were sequenced by immunoSEQ multiplex PCR, and TCRdb holds only the in-frame ones, with some missing. The sample gives approximately 100,000 clones, 85% to 90% of which show up once; roughly 15% is in the top ten. The sequencing input was blood. The receptors derive from a person between 18 and 69 years old in good health.

This chain uses TRBV2 with TRBJ2-3; TRBD2 matches at 8 bases. Trimming removed 6 bases from V and 1 base from J; junction bases left unmatched: 3. Germline V lookup: CDR1 SNHLY, CDR2 FYNNEI. This CDR3 is built from 14 residues. The CDR3 loop is CASRVAGRTDTQYF. The CDR3 region has the DNA TGTGCCAGCAGGGTAGCGGGGCGCACAGATACGCAGTATTTT.

CDR3 region: CASNGGPYEQYF. The CDR3, as DNA: TGTGCCAGCAACGGAGGCCCCTACGAGCAGTACTTC. V is TRBV6-1 and J is TRBJ2-7, with D perhaps matching TRBD2 (5 bases). The V and J ends lost 7 bases and 2 bases respectively, with 9 bases between them. The CDR3 sequence is 12 residues long. Germline V gene data show CDR1 as MNHNS and CDR2 as SASEGT.

On this clone: This sample also contains other DNA sequences that code for the same CDR3. The chain employs TRBV7-8 and TRBJ1-3; no definite D call. CDR1 and CDR2 from the germline V gene are SGHVS and FQNEAQ. V dropped 1 base and J dropped 1 base, with 8 bases sitting between them. The CDR3 length is 15 residues. The CDR3 reads CASSLEAGSGNTIYF. CDR3 nucleotide sequence: TGTGCCAGCAGCTTAGAGGCGGGGTCTGGAAACACCATATATTTT.

A word on this clone: Additional DNA sequences in this sample encode the identical CDR3. V gene TRBV30 combines with J gene TRBJ1-1; D remains ambiguous. Germline CDR1 GTSNPN, CDR2 SVGIG (reference sequence). V lost 0 bases to trimming and J lost 1 base, with 6 bases between them. This CDR3 comprises 13 residues. Here the CDR3 reads CAWSVGGNTEAFF. CDR3 sequence (DNA): TGTGCCTGGAGTGTTGGAGGGAACACTGAAGCTTTCTTT.

The rearrangement links TRBV7-2 to TRBJ1-2; no firm D call. The CDR3 sequence is 13 residues long. CDR1 and CDR2 (germline): SGHTA, FQGNSA. Trimming cost V 5 bases and J 4 bases, with 11 bases left between them. The CDR3 here is CASSPNEVYGYTF. The CDR3 coding sequence is TGTGCCAGCAGCCCCAACGAAGTCTATGGCTACACCTTC. The complete variable domain, with remaining parts taken from reference TRBV7-2 and TRBJ1-2, reads GAGVSQSPSNKVTEKGKDVELRCDPISGHTALYWYRQSLGQGLEFLIYFQGNSAPDKSGLPSDRFSAERTGGSVSTLTIQRTQQEDSAVYLCASSPNEVYGYTFGSGTRLTVV.

The genes are TRBV21-1 and TRBJ1-6. TRBV21-1 is termed a pseudogene. The CDR3 spans 16 residues. CDR3 region: CASSSRQKGCNSPLHF. As DNA, the CDR3 is TGTGCCAGCAGCTCACGCCAGAAGGGCTGTAATTCACCCCTCCACTTT.

V gene TRBV2 combines with J gene TRBJ2-7; possible D gene TRBD2, 5 bases. Trimming pared 8 bases from V and 4 bases from J, leaving 18 bases between. The length of the CDR3 is 14 residues. Germline lookup yields CDR1 SNHLY and CDR2 FYNNEI. In nucleotides, the CDR3 is TGTGCCAGCGTGGAAGCGGAGCACTTTTACGAGCAGTACTTC. The encoded protein is CASVEAEHFYEQYF.

This clone has a single count. V gene TRBV7-2 combines with J gene TRBJ2-5; perhaps TRBD1 as D (6 bases). The length of the CDR3 is 15 residues. Trimming stripped 2 bases from V and 3 bases from J, with 13 bases between. Per germline, CDR1 SGHTA and CDR2 FQGNSA. For the CDR3, the DNA is TGTGCCAGCAGCTTATCTGGGACATCCGAAGAGACCCAGTACTTC. It encodes CASSLSGTSEETQYF.

This chain connects TRBV27 to TRBJ2-7; D tentatively reads TRBD1 or TRBD2 (5 bases each). The CDR3 loop spans 16 amino acids. Germline V lookup: CDR1 MNHEY, CDR2 SMNVEV (reference sequence). The ends were cut back, 5 bases at V and 1 base at J, with 18 bases in the middle. The CDR3 DNA follows: TGTGCCAGCAGTCCAATCTGGGGGATGGAGTCCTACGAGCAGTACTTC. This translates into CASSPIWGMESYEQYF.

This chain connects TRBV9 to TRBJ1-1, with 8 bases lining up with TRBD1. The CDR3 is made up of 15 amino acids. Germline V CDR1 and CDR2: SGDLS, YYNGEE. The V gene end was trimmed by 4 bases and the J gene end by 3 bases; junction bases not matched to a gene: 8. CDR3 in amino acids: CASSLSLTGDTEAFF. The CDR3 nucleotides are TGTGCCAGCAGCCTGAGTCTGACAGGGGACACTGAAGCTTTCTTT.

The chain carries TRBV2 and TRBJ2-5, with 7 bases identical to TRBD2. The germline CDR1 and CDR2 sequences are SNHLY and FYNNEI. The junction had 6 bases not matched to a gene; V was cut back by 2 bases and J by 0 bases. This CDR3 has 16 amino acids. CDR3: CASSERLALYQETQYF. CDR3 coding DNA: TGTGCCAGCAGTGAACGACTAGCTTTGTACCAAGAGACCCAGTACTTC. Full variable domain (outside the CDR3, taken from reference TRBV2 and TRBJ2-5): EPEVTQTPSHQVTQMGQEVILRCVPISNHLYFYWYRQILGQKVEFLVSFYNNEISEKSEIFDDQFSVERPDGSNFTLKIRSTKLEDSAMYFCASSERLALYQETQYFGPGTRLLVL.

The V and J genes are TRBV11-3 and TRBJ2-3; tentatively, D is TRBD2 (5 bases). The CDR3 has 14 amino acids. Germline V gene data show CDR1 as SGHNT and CDR2 as YENEEA. The V gene lost 1 base and the J gene lost 5 bases, with 10 bases spanning the gap. As DNA, the CDR3 is TGTGCCAGCAGCTTAGGGCTAGCTAAAGATACGCAGTATTTT. Translation: CASSLGLAKDTQYF.

The chain joins TRBV10-1 to TRBJ2-2; maybe TRBD2 (5 bases). The ends were cut back, 4 bases at V and 2 bases at J, with 11 bases in the middle. CDR1 and CDR2 (germline): WNHNN, SYGVQD (reference sequence). The CDR3 totals 15 residues. CDR3 bases: TGCGCCAGCAGTGGTGGACTGATCAACACCGGGGAGCTGTTTTTT. It specifies CASSGGLINTGELFF.

The J gene is TRBJ2-7, the V gene TRBV5-6; maybe TRBD1 (5 bases). Trimming cost V 4 bases and J 4 bases, with 18 bases left between them. Germline V lookup: CDR1 SGHDT, CDR2 YYEEEE. There are 15 residues in the CDR3. The CDR3 region has the DNA TGTGCCAGCAGCCCGAGACAGCAGAGGTTTTACGAGCAGTACTTC. Protein sequence: CASSPRQQRFYEQYF.

The chain uses TRBV4-3 and TRBJ1-2; no definite D call. The length of the CDR3 is 13 residues. Germline CDR1 reads LGHNA; CDR2 reads YSLEER. V shed 1 base and J shed 7 bases, with 10 bases lying between them. The CDR3 bases are TGCGCCAGCAGCCAAGGGGGTGTCGGTGGCTACACCTTC. As protein: CASSQGGVGGYTF.